This passage covers 29 T cell receptor beta chains from one sample sequenced in a study of shared clonotypes between healthy human individuals. The method was immunoSEQ multiplex PCR; TCRdb's version includes in-frame clones alone and lacks a portion of them. The repertoire holds about 2.3 million clones, more than 85% seen once, with under 0.45% in the top ten. Sample: naive CD4+ T cells from PBMCs. The sample's subset: CD45RA+ positively selected. All receptors derive from a man aged 18-30 years in good health. Some clones in this sample may be carry-over from other donors' samples.

This chain links TRBV5-1 with TRBJ2-1; 12 nucleotides agree with TRBD2. V trimming: 0 bases; J trimming: 10 bases; junction bases outside the gene matches: 5. Germline V gives CDR1 SGHRS, CDR2 YFSETQ. The CDR3 has 15 residues. The CDR3 region has the DNA TGCGCCAGCAGCTTGGAACTAGCGGGAGGCGGGGAGCAGTTCTTC. Its protein product is CASSLELAGGGEQFF.

V usage is TRBV4-1 and J usage is TRBJ2-3; 8 bases are shared with TRBD2. J gave up 5 bases and V 1 base, and 5 bases lay outside the gene matches. The CDR3 contains 15 residues. CDR1 and CDR2 from the germline V gene are MGHRA and YSYEKL. CDR3 protein: CASSQVGLARDTQYF. CDR3 in DNA: TGCGCCAGCAGCCAAGTTGGACTAGCTAGAGATACGCAGTATTTT.

The rearrangement uses TRBV21-1 and TRBJ1-1. TRBV21-1 is an annotated pseudogene. The CDR3 runs 15 residues. CDR3 in amino acids: CASSKDSPRGRRAFF. The CDR3 DNA reads as TGTGCCAGCAGCAAAGATTCCCCCCGGGGCCGGAGAGCTTTCTTT.

This chain connects TRBV4-1 to TRBJ1-4, with 9 bases fitting TRBD1. The CDR3 sequence is 18 residues long. Germline V lookup: CDR1 MGHRA, CDR2 YSYEKL. Losses at the gene ends were 0 bases for V and 8 bases for J; bases not matched to a gene: 13. CDR3 loop: CASSQDRALQGAGEKLFF. The CDR3 DNA is TGCGCCAGCAGCCAAGATCGGGCCCTACAGGGGGCCGGGGAAAAACTGTTTTTT.

This chain connects TRBV28 to TRBJ2-1; 10 bases map to TRBD2. The CDR3 runs to 16 residues. Germline values: CDR1 MDHEN, CDR2 SYDVKM. Trimming removed 4 bases from V and 7 bases from J; junction bases left unmatched: 10. The CDR3 bases are TGTGCCAGCAGTTCCCCGACTAGCGGGCAGTTTAATGAGCAGTTCTTC. It specifies CASSSPTSGQFNEQFF.

The genes are TRBV6-5 and TRBJ2-5; D unresolved. Per germline, CDR1 MNHEY and CDR2 SVGAGI. CDR3 length: 14 amino acids. V was cut by 6 bases and J by 7 bases, with 18 bases left in between. The CDR3 region has the DNA TGTGCCAGCAGCCGATCAAACCCCCGAGGGACCCAGTACTTC. It is translated as CASSRSNPRGTQYF.

J is TRBJ2-3 and V is TRBV28; D is tentatively TRBD1 or TRBD2 (5 bases each). Trimming stripped 7 bases from V and 3 bases from J, with 14 bases between. This CDR3 comprises 14 residues. The V gene's germline CDR1 is MDHEN and CDR2 SYDVKM. The CDR3 nucleotides read TGTGCCAGCAAGGGGAGTAAGTGGACAGATACGCAGTATTTT. Translated, it gives CASKGSKWTDTQYF. Looking up the rest from reference TRBV28 and TRBJ2-3 gives the full variable domain: DVKVTQSSRYLVKRTGEKVFLECVQDMDHENMFWYRQDPGLGLRLIYFSYDVKMKEKGDIPEGYSVSREKKERFSLILESASTNQTSMYLCASKGSKWTDTQYFGPGTRLTVL.

The chain has TRBV7-9 and TRBJ1-2; tentative D call: TRBD1 (6 bases). The germline gives CDR1 SEHNR, CDR2 FQNEAQ (reference sequence). The CDR3 length is 14 residues. V lost 5 bases to trimming and J lost 4 bases, with 14 bases between them. This chain's CDR3 is CASSHRDNSYGYTF. The CDR3 DNA reads TGTGCCAGCAGCCACCGGGACAACTCCTATGGCTACACCTTC. The entire variable domain, with the rest obtained from reference TRBV7-9 and TRBJ1-2, is as follows: DTGVSQNPRHKITKRGQNVTFRCDPISEHNRLYWYRQTLGQGPEFLTYFQNEAQLEKSRLLSDRFSAERPKGSFSTLEIQRTEQGDSAMYLCASSHRDNSYGYTFGSGTRLTVV.

The V and J genes are TRBV18 and TRBJ1-2, with D perhaps matching TRBD1 (5 bases). In germline, CDR1 is KGHSH, CDR2 LQKENI. V gave up 6 bases and J gave up 5 bases, with 25 bases separating them. This CDR3 has 17 amino acids. CDR3 sequence (DNA): TGTGCCAGCTCTCCGACCTCCCCTAAGGGAGGGGAGTATGGCTACACCTTC. Translating gives CASSPTSPKGGEYGYTF.

The rearrangement uses TRBV7-6 and TRBJ2-1, with D possibly matching TRBD1 (6 bases). Trimming shortened V by 1 base and J by 0 bases, and 19 bases separated the two germline ends. The germline V gene encodes CDR1 SGHVS and CDR2 FNYEAQ. The CDR3 runs to 19 residues. The CDR3 coding sequence is TGTGCCAGCAGCTTAGGGCAGGGGACCCAATACTACTCCTACAATGAGCAGTTCTTC. The encoded protein is CASSLGQGTQYYSYNEQFF.

The chain recombines TRBV15 with TRBJ1-1; D call uncertain. The germline gives CDR1 LNHNV, CDR2 YYDKDF (reference sequence). This CDR3 contains 13 residues. The V and J ends lost 4 bases and 0 bases respectively, with 6 bases between them. The CDR3 sequence: CATSKGVNTEAFF. DNA of the CDR3: TGTGCCACCAGCAAGGGCGTGAACACTGAAGCTTTCTTT.

This clone has just a few counts. At the DNA level, this CDR3 is encoded by other sequences in the same sample as well. The chain links TRBV5-1 to TRBJ2-7; D unresolved. Germline CDR1 is SGHRS and CDR2 is YFSETQ. There are 13 residues in the CDR3. The V and J ends lost 0 bases and 0 bases respectively, with 4 bases between them. CDR3 in DNA: TGCGCCAGCAGCTTGGCTAGCTCCTACGAGCAGTACTTC. Translation gives CASSLASSYEQYF.

V gene TRBV28 combines with J gene TRBJ2-7; D not certain. Per germline, CDR1 MDHEN and CDR2 SYDVKM. Trimming left V 7 bases short and J 3 bases short, with 19 bases between. CDR3 length: 15 amino acids. This chain's CDR3 is CASNSPQHFRYEQYF. The CDR3 nucleotides read TGTGCCAGCAACTCCCCACAACACTTTCGCTACGAGCAGTACTTC.

V usage is TRBV5-4 and J usage is TRBJ2-3; 8 bases fit TRBD1. This CDR3 is 15 amino acids long. Germline V gene lookup returns CDR1 SGHNT and CDR2 YYREEE (reference sequence). V shed 2 bases and J 7 bases; nucleotides not matched to a gene: 9. The CDR3 sequence: CASSLSIQGAHTQYF. The CDR3 nucleotides read TGTGCCAGCAGCTTATCGATCCAGGGGGCACATACGCAGTATTTT.

Worth noting for this clone: Different DNA sequences within this sample yield the same CDR3. The V and J genes are TRBV18 and TRBJ2-1; D might be TRBD2 (6 bases). The CDR3 loop spans 16 amino acids. From germline, CDR1 is KGHSH and CDR2 LQKENI. Deletions cut 2 bases from V and 0 bases from J, with 11 bases between. CDR3 protein: CASSPGGRGSYNEQFF. The CDR3 nucleotides are TGTGCCAGCTCACCAGGAGGGCGGGGCTCCTACAATGAGCAGTTCTTC.

The gene calls are TRBV9 and TRBJ2-3, with 7 nucleotides matching TRBD2. The CDR3 consists of 16 residues. Germline lookup yields CDR1 SGDLS and CDR2 YYNGEE. The junction had 5 bases not matched to a gene; V was cut back by 0 bases and J by 1 base. The chain's CDR3 is CASSVAASGRTDTQYF. Here the CDR3 DNA reads TGTGCCAGCAGCGTAGCGGCTAGCGGACGCACAGATACGCAGTATTTT.

The gene calls are TRBV25-1 and TRBJ1-5; a weak D match, TRBD1 (6 bases). CDR1 and CDR2 from the germline V gene are MGHDK and SYGVNS. This CDR3 region has 14 residues. The ends were cut back, 8 bases at V and 7 bases at J, with 18 bases in the middle. DNA for the CDR3: TGTGCCAGCTCCCCGACAGGTGCCCGGCAGCCCCAGCATTTT. Protein product: CASSPTGARQPQHF.

The rearrangement uses TRBV28 and TRBJ2-7; D possibly corresponds to TRBD1 (5 bases). The V end lost 2 bases, the J end lost 2 bases, and 16 bases lay between the germline ends. CDR1 MDHEN and CDR2 SYDVKM come from the germline V gene. The CDR3 loop spans 16 amino acids. CDR3: CASSLGPRRAAYEQYF. The CDR3 coding sequence is TGTGCCAGCAGTTTAGGGCCCCGCAGGGCAGCCTACGAGCAGTACTTC.

V and J are TRBV15 and TRBJ2-1; D is perhaps TRBD2 (5 bases). V was shortened by 0 bases and J by 3 bases, with 6 bases between the two germline ends. Germline values: CDR1 LNHNV, CDR2 YYDKDF (reference sequence). The CDR3 is 14 residues long. CDR3 sequence reads: CATSRDRDYNEQFF. The CDR3 DNA reads TGTGCCACCAGCAGAGATCGGGACTACAATGAGCAGTTCTTC.

This chain joins TRBV5-4 and TRBJ2-1, with D tentatively TRBD2 (5 bases). Germline V gene sequence: CDR1 SGHNT, CDR2 YYREEE (reference sequence). V was pared by 3 bases and J by 0 bases, with 13 bases between. The CDR3 covers 16 residues. The CDR3 spells CASSSSSVSSYNEQFF. CDR3 coding DNA: TGTGCCAGCAGCTCGAGTAGCGTGAGCTCCTACAATGAGCAGTTCTTC.

J is TRBJ2-3 and V is TRBV19, with TRBD2 identical over 7 bases. CDR3 size: 14 residues. Germline V CDR1 and CDR2: LNHDA, SQIVND (reference sequence). The V gene end was trimmed by 6 bases and the J gene end by 5 bases; junction bases not matched to a gene: 8. CDR3 nucleotide sequence: TGTGCCAGTAGCCCCCCCGGGGGGAGAGATACGCAGTATTTT. It encodes CASSPPGGRDTQYF.

This clone was counted a single time. V usage is TRBV18 and J usage is TRBJ1-1; D remains unclear. Deletions cut 0 bases from V and 4 bases from J, with 18 bases between. CDR1 KGHSH and CDR2 LQKENI come from the germline V gene. This CDR3 is built from 17 residues. The CDR3 sequence: CASSPPGVLDVGTEAFF. Here the CDR3 DNA reads TGTGCCAGCTCACCACCCGGTGTCCTAGACGTAGGCACTGAAGCTTTCTTT.

The chain recombines TRBV2 with TRBJ1-4, with 7 bases that match TRBD1. With V trimmed by 5 bases and J by 5 bases, 11 bases remained unmatched. The CDR3 has 16 amino acids. The germline CDR1 and CDR2 sequences are SNHLY and FYNNEI. The CDR3 DNA sequence: TGTGCCAGCAGTTTTTGGAGGGGACAGAGCAATGAAAAACTGTTTTTT. It codes for CASSFWRGQSNEKLFF. The full variable domain, rest sourced from reference TRBV2 and TRBJ1-4, is EPEVTQTPSHQVTQMGQEVILRCVPISNHLYFYWYRQILGQKVEFLVSFYNNEISEKSEIFDDQFSVERPDGSNFTLKIRSTKLEDSAMYFCASSFWRGQSNEKLFFGSGTQLSVL.

The gene calls are TRBV18 and TRBJ2-2; 7 bases align to TRBD2. Unmatched junction bases numbered 7, after V lost 3 bases and J lost 3 bases. The length of the CDR3 is 16 residues. Germline CDR1 is KGHSH and CDR2 is LQKENI. The CDR3 DNA is TGTGCCAGCTCACCCCCAAACGGGGGGTACACCGGGGAGCTGTTTTTT. Translating gives CASSPPNGGYTGELFF.

V gene TRBV28 combines with J gene TRBJ1-5, with D maybe TRBD1 (5 bases). The V gene lost 2 bases and the J gene lost 5 bases, with 13 bases spanning the gap. CDR3 length: 15 amino acids. Per germline, CDR1 MDHEN and CDR2 SYDVKM. CDR3: CASSLLSGFHQPQHF. CDR3 nucleotide sequence: TGTGCCAGCAGTTTACTTTCAGGGTTTCATCAGCCCCAGCATTTT.

Here the CDR3 reads CASSARLLGQDGTGELFF. The CDR3 coding sequence is TGTGCCAGCAGCGCGAGATTGTTAGGACAGGATGGGACCGGGGAGCTGTTTTTT. The chain recombines TRBV5-5 with TRBJ2-2; TRBD1 aligns across 7 bases. Trimming cost V 4 bases and J 5 bases; bases outside gene matches: 17. From germline, CDR1 is SGHKS and CDR2 YYEKEE (reference sequence). The CDR3 consists of 18 residues.

V and J are TRBV7-9 and TRBJ1-1; no definite D call. V was clipped by 2 bases and J by 3 bases, with 19 bases between them. The length of the CDR3 is 17 residues. Germline values: CDR1 SEHNR, CDR2 FQNEAQ (reference sequence). The CDR3 sequence is CASSLNVFVGEDTEAFF. The CDR3 DNA reads TGTGCCAGCAGCTTAAACGTTTTCGTCGGAGAGGACACTGAAGCTTTCTTT.

V is TRBV5-1 and J is TRBJ1-2; D is perhaps TRBD1 (5 bases). This CDR3 spans 15 amino acids. CDR1 is SGHRS and CDR2 is YFSETQ in the germline V gene. The ends were cut back, 1 base at V and 7 bases at J, with 17 bases in the middle. CDR3 sequence: CASSLTGERGGGYTF. CDR3 DNA: TGCGCCAGCAGCTTGACGGGGGAGAGGGGCGGTGGCTACACCTTC.

The J gene is TRBJ2-5, the V gene TRBV7-9; D might be TRBD1 (5 bases). In germline, CDR1 is SEHNR, CDR2 FQNEAQ (reference sequence). Trimming pared 5 bases from V and 7 bases from J, leaving 14 bases between. This CDR3 is 13 amino acids long. The CDR3 loop is CASSQGQGRTQYF. The CDR3 DNA is TGTGCCAGCAGCCAAGGGCAGGGAAGGACCCAGTACTTC. The full variable domain, in which reference TRBV7-9 and TRBJ2-5 provide the parts outside the CDR3, is DTGVSQNPRHKITKRGQNVTFRCDPISEHNRLYWYRQTLGQGPEFLTYFQNEAQLEKSRLLSDRFSAERPKGSFSTLEIQRTEQGDSAMYLCASSQGQGRTQYFGPGTRLLVL.